This T cell receptor beta chain was sequenced in a study of control samples from healthy donors and cancer patients. Libraries were prepared by immunoSEQ multiplex PCR; TCRdb keeps only in-frame clonotypes and omits some of them. Here the sample spans more than 120,000 clones, 91% being singletons. The CDR3 has 14 residues. CDR1 is LGHDT, CDR2 YNNKEL, per germline (reference sequence). Trimming pared 1 base from V and 5 bases from J, leaving 12 bases between. Material for sequencing was blood. This sequence joins TRBV3-1 (or the pseudogene TRBV3-2) and TRBJ2-7, with D possibly called TRBD1 or TRBD2 (5 bases each). This sequence originates from a man aged 25-45 years in good health. The CDR3 DNA is TGTGCCAGCAGCCAAGCGGGGCCGCCCGACGAGCAGTACTTC. Translation: CASSQAGPPDEQYF.